These T cell receptor beta chains were read from a single sample in a study of blood T cell repertoires in COVID-19. The repertoire was sequenced with immunoSEQ multiplex PCR; TCRdb's copy has only in-frame clones and lacks some. The sample carries tens of thousands of clones, 91% recorded once. The specimen was peripheral blood. The origin of the receptors is a human donor with active COVID-19. The donor label of this sample is uncertain. Each CDR3 is given with its conserved first and last residue. D genes are given only for firm matches. Clone sizes are given selectively: once, few, many, or a class where the clone is expanded.

V gene	J gene	D gene	clone size	CDR3 DNA	CDR3 protein
TRBV10-3	TRBJ1-2	.	once	TGTGCCATCAGTAGACAGAACTATGGCTACACCTTC	CAISRQNYGYTF
TRBV18	TRBJ2-3	.	.	TGTGCCAGCTCACCACCGGGCACAGCCGCCGCGGATACGCAGTATTTT	CASSPPGTAAADTQYF
TRBV7-9	TRBJ2-3	TRBD1	large	TGTGCCAGCAGCCTAGGGACAGGCCACCCGGGAGATACGCAGTATTTT	CASSLGTGHPGDTQYF
TRBV10-3	TRBJ1-4	.	.	TGTGCCATCAGTGAGGGCGGAACTTCAACTAATGAAAAACTGTTTTTT	CAISEGGTSTNEKLFF
TRBV4-3	TRBJ2-1	TRBD2	.	TGCGCCAGCAGCCAAGAATCTAGCGGGAGGGCCTCCTACAATGAGCAGTTCTTC	CASSQESSGRASYNEQFF
TRBV30	TRBJ2-2	TRBD2	.	TGTGCCTGGAGTCCTGGTTATAGCGGGGGAAGGACCGGGGAGCTGTTTTTT	CAWSPGYSGGRTGELFF
TRBV6-2/TRBV6-3	TRBJ2-1	TRBD2	.	TGTGCCAGCAGCCTCAGGTCTAGCGGGATAGGGAATGAGCAGTTCTTC	CASSLRSSGIGNEQFF
TRBV6-5	TRBJ2-7	TRBD2	.	TGTGCCAGCAGATCCGGGAGGTGGGACGAGCAGTACTTC	CASRSGRWDEQYF
TRBV18	TRBJ2-7	TRBD1	.	TGTGCCAGCTCACCAAACTATGGACAGGGGGACTCCTACGAGCAGTACTTC	CASSPNYGQGDSYEQYF
TRBV28	TRBJ1-4	.	few	TGTGCCACAACAGCTATGAATGAAAAACTGTTTTTT	CATTAMNEKLFF
TRBV10-1	TRBJ1-5	.	.	TGCGCCAGCAGTGAGTCGATGACCGGAGCCCAGCATTTT	CASSESMTGAQHF
TRBV29-1	TRBJ2-1	TRBD2	.	TGCAGCGTTGAAGCTCTAGCGGGAGCAGCGGATGAGCAGTTCTTC	CSVEALAGAADEQFF
TRBV11-2	TRBJ2-7	TRBD2	.	TGTGCCAGCAGCCCGCCGGGGCGGGGGACTTACGAGCAGTACTTC	CASSPPGRGTYEQYF
TRBV28	TRBJ2-3	TRBD2	.	TGTGCCAGCAGTTCCCCTAGCGGGAGCACAGATACGCAGTATTTT	CASSSPSGSTDTQYF
TRBV28	TRBJ1-2	TRBD1	.	TGTGCCAGCACCCCGGACAGGGGCTTGTTCGCCCTCTATGGCTACACCTTC	CASTPDRGLFALYGYTF
TRBV13	TRBJ2-7	.	.	TGTGCCAGCAGCTCCCGCCTGAGGCGGGGCTCCTACGAGCAGTACTTC	CASSSRLRRGSYEQYF
TRBV27	TRBJ2-7	TRBD1	once	TGTGCCAGCAGTTTCGGACAGGGGGGATCCCACGAGCAGTACTTC	CASSFGQGGSHEQYF
TRBV9	TRBJ2-3	.	.	TGTGCCAGCAGCCAAATAGCGGATAGCACAGATACGCAGTATTTT	CASSQIADSTDTQYF
TRBV27	TRBJ2-3	TRBD2	.	TGTGCCAGCAGCGCGGGAGGGAGGACAGATACGCAGTATTTT	CASSAGGRTDTQYF
TRBV5-1	TRBJ2-5	.	.	TGCGCCAGCAGCTCTCCAGGGGAGGAGACCCAGTACTTC	CASSSPGEETQYF